This T cell receptor (beta chain) was observed in a study of T cell clones after liver transplantation. Study observations and caveats: Conclusions were preliminary, with small, heterogeneous patient groups.

As for this clone: Its target is not known.

Assay: immunoSEQ multiplex PCR; the TCRdb copy retains only in-frame clones and omits some. The data hold tens of thousands of clones, with less than 75% observed a single time. Thawed unstimulated PBMCs were FACS-sorted by CD3, CD4 and CD8 into two populations. Germline V gene data show CDR1 as MNHNY and CDR2 as SVGAGI (reference sequence). Trimming shortened V by 2 bases and J by 8 bases, and 12 bases separated the two germline ends. The CDR3 has 13 residues. This receptor was identified in a human patient who received a liver transplant. The graft donor may have contributed some T cells. The genes are TRBV6-6 and TRBJ1-2; D is perhaps TRBD1 (5 bases). Material: CD4+ T cells from blood, obtained at the 22-month timepoint. The DNA of the CDR3 is TGTGCCAGCAGTTACGGGGCAGGGTTGGGCTACACCTTC. Translating gives CASSYGAGLGYTF.